The 9 T cell receptor beta chains presented below share a single source sample, sequenced in a study of blood T cell repertoires in COVID-19. Measured with immunoSEQ multiplex PCR; TCRdb has only the in-frame clones, and not every one. The sample lists more than 250,000 clones, 70% to 90% seen once, with 1.5% to 2% in the top ten. The sample was peripheral blood. The receptors were sampled from a woman aged 25 to 45 with COVID-19, enrolled during active disease.

V is TRBV15 and J is TRBJ2-6; maybe TRBD1 (5 bases). The CDR3 is 16 residues long. Germline loops: CDR1 LNHNV, CDR2 YYDKDF (reference sequence). V dropped 0 bases and J dropped 3 bases, with 9 bases sitting between them. The CDR3 region is CATSRDRGNGANVLTF. The CDR3 DNA reads TGTGCCACCAGCAGAGATAGGGGTAATGGGGCCAACGTCCTGACTTTC.

This chain connects TRBV30 to TRBJ1-1; TRBD1 is a possible D gene (5 bases). The germline V gene has CDR1 GTSNPN and CDR2 SVGIG (reference sequence). The CDR3 is made up of 12 amino acids. Trimming pared 5 bases from V and 1 base from J, leaving 8 bases between. Written as DNA, the CDR3 is TGTGCCTGGGGGGCAACGAACACTGAAGCTTTCTTT. Translating gives CAWGATNTEAFF. Full variable domain (rest looked up from reference TRBV30 and TRBJ1-1): SQTIHQWPATLVQPVGSPLSLECTVEGTSNPNLYWYRQAAGRGLQLLFYSVGIGQISSEVPQNLSASRPQDRQFILSSKKLLLSDSGFYLCAWGATNTEAFFGQGTRLTVV.

The sample holds a few counts of this clone. The chain has TRBV11-1 and TRBJ2-3; TRBD1 matches at 7 bases. CDR1 SGHAT and CDR2 FQDESV come from the germline V gene (reference sequence). The CDR3 consists of 13 residues. V lost 2 bases to trimming and J lost 6 bases; unmatched junction nucleotides: 2. This chain's CDR3 is CASSLIRGDTQYF. CDR3 DNA: TGTGCCAGCAGCTTAATCAGGGGGGATACGCAGTATTTT.

This chain uses TRBV29-1 with TRBJ2-5; D call uncertain. The CDR3 has 12 residues. The V and J ends lost 6 bases and 5 bases respectively, with 13 bases between them. Germline assignment: CDR1 SQVTM and CDR2 ANQGSEA. The CDR3 loop is CSVPVAGETQYF. For the CDR3, the DNA is TGCAGCGTCCCAGTGGCCGGGGAGACCCAGTACTTC.

This rearrangement joins TRBV7-9 to TRBJ2-3; TRBD2 is a possible D gene (6 bases). The V end lost 0 bases, the J end lost 4 bases, and 17 bases lay between the germline ends. In germline, CDR1 is SEHNR, CDR2 FQNEAQ (reference sequence). The CDR3 length is 17 residues. CDR3 in DNA: TGTGCCAGCAGCTTAGCGCAATTCCGGGACTTTTCAGATACGCAGTATTTT. Encoded protein: CASSLAQFRDFSDTQYF.

V and J are TRBV7-8 and TRBJ1-2; the match to TRBD1 covers 9 bases. This CDR3 has 16 amino acids. Germline CDR1 SGHVS, CDR2 FQNEAQ. Trimming took 6 bases from V and 2 from J; bases not matched to a gene: 10. CDR3: CASRRSWDRENYGYTF. For the CDR3, the DNA is TGTGCCAGCAGACGATCGTGGGACAGGGAAAACTATGGCTACACCTTC. Supplemented by reference TRBV7-8 and TRBJ1-2, the full variable domain reads GAGVSQSPRYKVAKRGQDVALRCDPISGHVSLFWYQQALGQGPEFLTYFQNEAQLDKSGLPSDRFFAERPEGSVSTLKIQRTQQEDSAVYLCASRRSWDRENYGYTFGSGTRLTVV.

This clone came up many times. The chain joins TRBV28 to TRBJ1-2; tentatively, D is TRBD1 (6 bases). The V end was cut by 6 bases, the J end by 0 bases, with 14 bases between. The CDR3 is made up of 15 amino acids. Per the germline V gene, CDR1 is MDHEN and CDR2 is SYDVKM. CDR3 loop: CASRQPGVANYGYTF. The CDR3 nucleotides are TGTGCCAGCAGACAACCAGGGGTCGCTAACTATGGCTACACCTTC.

J is TRBJ1-2 and V is TRBV7-9; the match to TRBD1 covers 8 bases. Germline V gene sequence: CDR1 SEHNR, CDR2 FQNEAQ (reference sequence). Losses at the gene ends were 4 bases for V and 8 bases for J; bases not matched to a gene: 12. The CDR3 contains 15 residues. The CDR3 DNA reads TGTGCCAGCAGCTCCAGACAGGGGCGCCTGGAGGGCTACACCTTC. Its translation: CASSSRQGRLEGYTF.

At least ten counts were recorded for this clone. V is TRBV30 and J is TRBJ2-2, with D tentatively TRBD2 (6 bases). This CDR3 region has 14 residues. The V gene's germline CDR1 is GTSNPN and CDR2 SVGIG (reference sequence). Trimming left V 3 bases short and J 0 bases short, with 8 bases between. In nucleotides, the CDR3 is TGTGCCTGGAGCGGGGGACCGAACACCGGGGAGCTGTTTTTT. It encodes CAWSGGPNTGELFF.